The 24 T cell receptor beta chains below all came from one sample that was sequenced in a study of blood T cell repertoires in COVID-19. This table comes from immunoSEQ multiplex PCR, and its TCRdb copy is limited to in-frame clones, with some not included. The sample lists around 120,000 clones; 85% to 90% were seen once. The sample taken for sequencing was peripheral blood. All receptors come from a human donor in a cohort sampled during active COVID-19.

V usage is TRBV5-1 and J usage is TRBJ1-1; perhaps TRBD1 as D (5 bases). Germline lookup yields CDR1 SGHRS and CDR2 YFSETQ. The V end was cut by 5 bases, the J end by 1 base, with 21 bases between. The CDR3 has 17 residues. Here the CDR3 DNA reads TGCGCCAGCAGACACACCAACGGGGGTTGGCCGAACACTGAAGCTTTCTTT. Protein: CASRHTNGGWPNTEAFF. Full variable domain (outside the CDR3, taken from reference TRBV5-1 and TRBJ1-1): KAGVTQTPRYLIKTRGQQVTLSCSPISGHRSVSWYQQTPGQGLQFLFEYFSETQRNKGNFPGRFSGRQFSNSRSEMNVSTLELGDSALYLCASRHTNGGWPNTEAFFGQGTRLTVV.

The chain joins TRBV18 to TRBJ2-3; a weak D match, TRBD2 (5 bases). CDR1 and CDR2 from the germline V gene are KGHSH and LQKENI. Trimming left V 2 bases short and J 3 bases short, with 15 bases between. The CDR3 loop spans 16 amino acids. The CDR3 reads CASSPLSSFVTDTQYF. The CDR3 coding sequence is TGTGCCAGCTCACCATTATCTAGCTTTGTAACAGATACGCAGTATTTT. The full variable domain, rest sourced from reference TRBV18 and TRBJ2-3, is NAGVMQNPRHLVRRRGQEARLRCSPMKGHSHVYWYRQLPEEGLKFMVYLQKENIIDESGMPKERFSAEFPKEGPSILRIQQVVRGDSAAYFCASSPLSSFVTDTQYFGPGTRLTVL.

The chain employs TRBV24-1 and TRBJ1-1; 8 bases map to TRBD1. Germline V gives CDR1 KGHDR, CDR2 SFDVKD. V shed 4 bases, J shed 4 bases, and the junction held 1 base outside the gene matches. The CDR3 has 13 amino acids. CDR3 protein: CATSETGGTEAFF. The CDR3 DNA follows: TGTGCCACCAGTGAAACAGGGGGCACTGAAGCTTTCTTT.

V usage is TRBV12-3 or TRBV12-4 and J usage is TRBJ1-2, with D tentatively TRBD1 (5 bases). The ends were cut back, 1 base at V and 8 bases at J, with 11 bases in the middle. This CDR3 spans 13 amino acids. The CDR3 spells CASSLVQEYGYTF. CDR3 nucleotides: TGTGCCAGCAGTTTAGTACAGGAGTACGGCTACACCTTC.

The rearrangement joins TRBV10-1 to TRBJ1-1; no clear D gene. This CDR3 spans 13 amino acids. The V and J ends lost 6 bases and 1 base respectively, with 9 bases between them. From germline, CDR1 is WNHNN and CDR2 SYGVQD (reference sequence). CDR3 sequence reads: CASSEVWNTEAFF. In DNA, the CDR3 is TGCGCCAGCAGCGAGGTCTGGAACACTGAAGCTTTCTTT.

This rearrangement joins TRBV9 to TRBJ1-5, with a tentative D call TRBD1 (6 bases). Germline V gene data show CDR1 as SGDLS and CDR2 as YYNGEE. The CDR3 extends over 15 amino acids. V shed 0 bases and J shed 5 bases, with 12 bases lying between them. CDR3 DNA sequence: TGTGCCAGCAGCGTAGGGACAGTGCTGGATCAGCCCCAGCATTTT. As protein: CASSVGTVLDQPQHF.

V and J are TRBV27 and TRBJ1-2; D ambiguous. The germline V and J ends were trimmed by 6 bases and 5 bases, with 13 bases remaining between them. Germline CDR1 and CDR2: MNHEY and SMNVEV (reference sequence). The CDR3 is made up of 13 amino acids. The CDR3 nucleotides are TGTGCCAGCAGCATCAACTTACTATATGGCTACACCTTC. Its protein product is CASSINLLYGYTF.

J is TRBJ1-6 and V is TRBV14, with 8 positions matching TRBD1. CDR1 is SGHDN and CDR2 is FVKESK in the germline V gene. CDR3 length: 13 amino acids. The V and J ends lost 10 bases and 7 bases, in that order; junction bases with no gene match: 6. The CDR3 region has the DNA TGTGCCACCGCCGGGACAGGCAATTCACCCCTCCACTTT. Encoded protein: CATAGTGNSPLHF. Together with reference TRBV14 and TRBJ1-6, the CDR3 gives the full variable domain: EAGVTQFPSHSVIEKGQTVTLRCDPISGHDNLYWYRRVMGKEIKFLLHFVKESKQDESGMPNNRFLAERTGGTYSTLKVQPAELEDSGVYFCATAGTGNSPLHFGNGTRLTVT.

The J gene is TRBJ2-7, the V gene TRBV5-1; TRBD2 aligns across 10 bases. Looked up from germline, CDR1 is SGHRS and CDR2 is YFSETQ. J was trimmed by 7 bases and V by 3 bases; bases with no gene match: 10. CDR3 length: 15 amino acids. The DNA for the CDR3 is TGCGCCAGCAGCTCCCTTCAGCGGGGGGGTAAGGAGCAGTACTTC. It is translated as CASSSLQRGGKEQYF. The whole variable domain, remainder taken from reference TRBV5-1 and TRBJ2-7, is KAGVTQTPRYLIKTRGQQVTLSCSPISGHRSVSWYQQTPGQGLQFLFEYFSETQRNKGNFPGRFSGRQFSNSRSEMNVSTLELGDSALYLCASSSLQRGGKEQYFGPGTRLTVT.

This clone was observed a few times. V is TRBV11-2 and J is TRBJ2-5, with 7 bases lining up with TRBD1. Germline trimming cut 5 bases from V and 6 bases from J; bases unmatched to any gene: 21. The CDR3 is 18 residues long. Germline V gene data show CDR1 as SGHAT and CDR2 as FQNNGV. CDR3 nucleotide sequence: TGTGCCAGCAGCCCCCATAGACAGGGACCAATAACTTTGAAGACCCAGTACTTC. It translates to CASSPHRQGPITLKTQYF.

As regards this clone: The sample contains more than one DNA sequence encoding this CDR3. The genes are TRBV24-1 and TRBJ2-1, with unresolved D. Trimming pared 6 bases from V and 0 bases from J, leaving 11 bases between. The CDR3 extends over 15 amino acids. Germline CDR1 KGHDR, CDR2 SFDVKD. CDR3 in DNA: TGTGCCACCAGTTTATCGGGTGGCTCCTACAATGAGCAGTTCTTC. Its translation: CATSLSGGSYNEQFF.

The V and J genes are TRBV28 and TRBJ2-7; 9 nucleotides agree with TRBD2. With 7 bases clipped from V and 6 bases from J, the junction kept 10 bases outside the gene matches. This CDR3 has 14 residues. Germline V gives CDR1 MDHEN, CDR2 SYDVKM. CDR3 in DNA: TGTGCCAGCACTCTGGCGGGAGGGCCCACCGAGCAGTACTTC. This translates into CASTLAGGPTEQYF. Filled out from reference TRBV28 and TRBJ2-7, the complete variable domain reads DVKVTQSSRYLVKRTGEKVFLECVQDMDHENMFWYRQDPGLGLRLIYFSYDVKMKEKGDIPEGYSVSREKKERFSLILESASTNQTSMYLCASTLAGGPTEQYFGPGTRLTVT.

This rearrangement joins TRBV10-1 to TRBJ1-5; D is ambiguous. Germline CDR1 reads WNHNN; CDR2 reads SYGVQD (reference sequence). The CDR3 has 14 residues. V was cut by 2 bases and J by 5 bases, with 10 bases left in between. This chain's CDR3 is CASSEIGGDQPQHF. The CDR3 region has the DNA TGCGCCAGCAGTGAGATCGGAGGAGATCAGCCCCAGCATTTT.

The rearrangement joins TRBV6-6 to TRBJ2-1, with D perhaps TRBD1 (6 bases). With 5 bases removed from V and 2 bases from J, the gap between germline ends came to 13 bases. The CDR3 consists of 15 residues. Germline V gene sequence: CDR1 MNHNY, CDR2 SVGAGI (reference sequence). The chain's CDR3 is CASSSRGGTYNEQFF. CDR3 DNA: TGTGCCAGCAGTAGCAGAGGGGGAACCTACAATGAGCAGTTCTTC.

V usage is TRBV6-5 and J usage is TRBJ1-5; D call uncertain. Trimming removed 6 bases from V and 5 bases from J, with 17 bases in between. The length of the CDR3 is 15 residues. Germline lookup yields CDR1 MNHEY and CDR2 SVGAGI. The CDR3 loop reads CASRPSRRGYQPQHF. The CDR3 nucleotides are TGTGCCAGCAGACCTTCAAGACGGGGTTATCAGCCCCAGCATTTT.

This clone was picked up one time. J is TRBJ2-1 and V is TRBV6-2 or TRBV6-3; 14 bases fit TRBD2. Germline CDR1 reads MNHEY; CDR2 reads SVGEGT. Trimming cost V 2 bases and J 8 bases; bases outside gene matches: 5. The CDR3 consists of 16 residues. The CDR3 is CASSYGLAGGRYEQFF. Here the CDR3 DNA reads TGTGCCAGCAGTTACGGACTAGCGGGAGGTAGATATGAGCAGTTCTTC.

The gene calls are TRBV5-1 and TRBJ1-2, with D possibly TRBD1 on 6 matching bases. The CDR3 totals 16 residues. Germline V lookup: CDR1 SGHRS, CDR2 YFSETQ. Trimming removed 0 bases at V and 4 bases at J, with 16 bases between. The CDR3 spells CASSLASGTTSYGYTF. As DNA, the CDR3 is TGCGCCAGCAGCTTGGCTTCCGGGACAACCTCCTATGGCTACACCTTC.

The chain recombines TRBV27 with TRBJ2-7, with D perhaps matching TRBD1 (6 bases). Trimming stripped 3 bases from V and 0 bases from J, with 12 bases between. The CDR3 is made up of 15 amino acids. Looked up from germline, CDR1 is MNHEY and CDR2 is SMNVEV (reference sequence). The CDR3 DNA sequence: TGTGCCAGCAGTTTGAGGACAGACCCCTCCTACGAGCAGTACTTC. Protein product: CASSLRTDPSYEQYF.

The chain joins TRBV7-9 to TRBJ2-3, with TRBD2 as a possible D gene (6 bases). Germline CDR1 and CDR2: SEHNR and FQNEAQ (reference sequence). The V gene lost 3 bases and the J gene lost 0 bases, with 16 bases spanning the gap. The CDR3 consists of 17 residues. The CDR3, as DNA: TGTGCCAGCAGCTTTGGGACTTGGACGATAAGCACAGATACGCAGTATTTT. It is translated as CASSFGTWTISTDTQYF.

The rearrangement joins TRBV10-2 to TRBJ1-1; TRBD1 aligns across 10 bases. This CDR3 is built from 13 residues. CDR1 is WSHSY, CDR2 SAAADI, per germline. The V segment lost 7 bases and the J segment 8 bases; nucleotides outside the gene matches: 7. The CDR3 loop reads CASTDRGLREAFF. The DNA of the CDR3 is TGCGCCAGCACCGACAGGGGGCTGAGAGAAGCTTTCTTT.

V gene TRBV7-8 combines with J gene TRBJ1-5, with D perhaps TRBD1 (6 bases). Trimming stripped 2 bases from V and 0 bases from J, with 11 bases between. Per germline, CDR1 SGHVS and CDR2 FQNEAQ. The CDR3 spans 16 residues. Here the CDR3 DNA reads TGTGCCAGCAGCTTATCACAGGGATATAGCAATCAGCCCCAGCATTTT. It yields the protein CASSLSQGYSNQPQHF.

This clone is a singleton in its sample. Its ends do not fully match the called genes, so a read error is possible. The chain uses TRBV7-7 and TRBJ2-1; 8 positions agree with TRBD2. This CDR3 region has 18 residues. Germline assignment: CDR1 SSHAT and CDR2 FNYEAQ (reference sequence). The CDR3 DNA follows: TGTGCTAGCAGCTTAGTCGCGGGGGGAATCAGCTCCTACAATGAGCAGTTCTTC. The encoded protein is CASSLVAGGISSYNEQFF.

This chain links TRBV19 with TRBJ1-6; D is perhaps TRBD1 (6 bases). The CDR3 contains 13 residues. Trimming removed 8 bases at V and 7 bases at J, with 12 bases between. Looked up from germline, CDR1 is LNHDA and CDR2 is SQIVND (reference sequence). The CDR3 loop is CASCPQGNSPLHF. The CDR3 coding sequence is TGTGCCAGTTGCCCGCAGGGGAATTCACCCCTCCACTTT.

The chain couples TRBV6-2 or TRBV6-3 to TRBJ2-2; TRBD2 aligns across 9 bases. Losses at the gene ends were 1 base for V and 4 bases for J; bases not matched to a gene: 4. CDR1 and CDR2 (germline): MNHEY, SVGEGT. The CDR3 runs 16 residues. CDR3 sequence: CASSYLLAGVTGELFF. The CDR3 bases are TGTGCCAGCAGTTACTTGTTAGCGGGAGTCACCGGGGAGCTGTTTTTT.